This TCR beta chain was observed in a study of control samples from healthy donors and cancer patients. This clone appeared a single time. Assay used: immunoSEQ multiplex PCR; TCRdb lists only in-frame clones, some missing. The sample has 95,000 to 150,000 clones, 80% to 90% seen once. This CDR3 region has 13 residues. V shed 3 bases and J 5 bases; nucleotides not matched to a gene: 2. CDR1 is LNHDA, CDR2 SQIVND, per germline (reference sequence). The sequence was collected from a man aged 60-69 years in good health. The sequenced sample was blood. The V call is TRBV19, the J call TRBJ1-2; 8 bases agree with TRBD1. Here the CDR3 DNA reads TGTGCCAGTAGTATCAGGACAGGGTATGGCTACACCTTC. It encodes CASSIRTGYGYTF.